This TCR beta chain was identified during a study of blood T cell repertoires in COVID-19. On the study more broadly: Spain, Italy and the United States supplied samples that represented acute and convalescent COVID-19.

The count of this clone is one. The CDR3 runs to 15 residues. The germline V gene encodes CDR1 GTSNPN and CDR2 SVGIG (reference sequence). Trimming removed 2 bases from V and 0 bases from J, with 11 bases in between. The method was immunoSEQ multiplex PCR; TCRdb's version includes in-frame clones alone and lacks a portion of them. Of roughly 170,000 clones in the sample, approximately 90% were seen once. The sequenced sample was peripheral blood. This chain joins TRBV30 and TRBJ1-5; D uncertain. This TCR came from a woman between 18 and 29 years old who had recovered from COVID-19. CDR3: CAWSTAKYSNQPQHF. The CDR3 DNA sequence: TGTGCCTGGAGTACAGCAAAATATAGCAATCAGCCCCAGCATTTT.